The T cell receptor (beta chain) described here comes from a study of shared clonotypes between healthy human individuals. General observations from the study: Clonotype sharing among donors, it was expected, would be affected by sequencing depth. Clonotypes not shared had lower generation probabilities than those common to all four donors. Naive subsets typically showed greater estimated richness than memory subsets.

On this clone itself: What it binds is unknown.

The table came from immunoSEQ multiplex PCR; TCRdb's copy has only in-frame clones and leaves some out. The profile covers about 2.4 million clones, with approximately 94% appearing a single time and more than 0.35% taken by the ten largest. Germline CDR1 reads MGHRA; CDR2 reads YSYEKL. Trimming removed 4 bases from V and 7 bases from J, with 14 bases in between. The CDR3 covers 14 residues. Adult Caucasians living in Nashville, Tennessee made up all of the donors. The source of this sequence is a man aged 18-30 years in good health. Some clones in this sample may be carry-over from other donors' samples. J is TRBJ1-5 and V is TRBV4-1; unclear D gene. Sequencing was performed on naive CD4+ T cells from PBMCs. Subset indicated: CD45RA+ positively selected. For the CDR3, the DNA is TGCGCCAGCAGCCCGCGGGAAGGTGGGCAGCCCCAGCATTTT. This sequence encodes CASSPREGGQPQHF.